This T cell receptor beta chain derives from a study of blood T cell repertoires in COVID-19. Across the whole study: PBMCs, B-cell-depleted T cells, or T cells were the source of the cDNA or gDNA that made up the material.

Original processing notes: Reference gene primers were amplified, and this amplification served to estimate nucleated cell counts. Using immunoSEQ multiplex PCR, the repertoire was profiled, and TCRdb retains in-frame clones only, with some absent. D and trimming were read from the DNA, whereas the V and J calls and clone size are those reported in that table. The table has 240,000 or so clones, 90% seen once. From germline, CDR1 is LGHDT and CDR2 YNNKEL (reference sequence). This CDR3 contains 13 residues. V dropped 4 bases and J dropped 3 bases, with 9 bases sitting between them. Someone with COVID-19 had been met by exposed participants within 2 weeks before study entry.

Material: PBMCs or T cells enriched from blood (not recorded which). The chain has TRBV3-1 (or the pseudogene TRBV3-2) and TRBJ1-2; a weak D match, TRBD1 (5 bases). The TCR sequence derives from a man aged 45-65 years who had been exposed to COVID-19. This chain's CDR3 is CASSPQGDYGYTF. The CDR3 bases are TGTGCCAGCAGCCCCCAAGGGGACTATGGCTACACCTTC.